The 5 T cell receptor beta chains listed next were all sequenced from one sample in a study of cytomegalovirus exposure and HLA in healthy donors. PCR was performed using 60 Vbeta and 13 Jbeta primers. Sequencing used immunoSEQ multiplex PCR; TCRdb keeps in-frame clones, though not all of them. The top ten hold 2% to 2.5% of the sample, which has about 180,000 clones, 76% seen once. Material: PBMCs. The receptor set was obtained from a young woman in good health and CMV-seropositive.

The CDR3 sequence: CASSWRGFGYTF. The CDR3 DNA sequence: TGTGCCAGCTCTTGGAGGGGATTCGGCTACACCTTC. The V and J genes are TRBV28 and TRBJ1-2; maybe TRBD1 (5 bases). The germline CDR1 and CDR2 sequences are MDHEN and SYDVKM. The V end lost 8 bases, the J end lost 8 bases, and 15 bases lay between the germline ends. There are 12 residues in the CDR3.

This clone was seen more than once but under ten times. V and J are TRBV4-3 and TRBJ2-5; 11 nucleotides match TRBD2. This CDR3 is 18 amino acids long. Germline V gene sequence: CDR1 LGHNA, CDR2 YSLEER. V shed 0 bases, J shed 2 bases, and the junction held 8 bases outside the gene matches. For the CDR3, the DNA is TGCGCCAGCAGCCAAGATAATGGGGCTAGCGGGGGGCAAGAGACCCAGTACTTC. Amino acid sequence: CASSQDNGASGGQETQYF.

This sequence joins TRBV5-4 and TRBJ1-4; 9 bases match TRBD1. V was clipped by 7 bases and J by 4 bases; unmatched bases: 5. Germline CDR1 is SGHNT and CDR2 is YYREEE (reference sequence). This CDR3 is 14 amino acids long. CDR3 sequence (DNA): TGTGCCAGCGGCCGGGACAGGGTTAATGAAAAACTGTTTTTT. Its translation: CASGRDRVNEKLFF.

The chain recombines TRBV11-2 with TRBJ1-2, with D hard to call. Between the trimmed V and J ends, which lost 0 bases and 4 bases, there was a span of 3 bases. Germline loops: CDR1 SGHAT, CDR2 FQNNGV. CDR3 length: 12 residues. As DNA, the CDR3 is TGTGCCAGCAGCTTAGAGGCCTATGGCTACACCTTC. Its translation is CASSLEAYGYTF.

The chain joins TRBV6-1 to TRBJ1-1; 7 bases align to TRBD1. The CDR3 covers 13 residues. CDR1 and CDR2 (germline): MNHNS, SASEGT. V trimming: 9 bases; J trimming: 7 bases; junction bases outside the gene matches: 11. The CDR3 DNA is TGTGCCAGTTCAGACAGGGTAGGGCTTGAAGCTTTCTTT. Protein sequence: CASSDRVGLEAFF.